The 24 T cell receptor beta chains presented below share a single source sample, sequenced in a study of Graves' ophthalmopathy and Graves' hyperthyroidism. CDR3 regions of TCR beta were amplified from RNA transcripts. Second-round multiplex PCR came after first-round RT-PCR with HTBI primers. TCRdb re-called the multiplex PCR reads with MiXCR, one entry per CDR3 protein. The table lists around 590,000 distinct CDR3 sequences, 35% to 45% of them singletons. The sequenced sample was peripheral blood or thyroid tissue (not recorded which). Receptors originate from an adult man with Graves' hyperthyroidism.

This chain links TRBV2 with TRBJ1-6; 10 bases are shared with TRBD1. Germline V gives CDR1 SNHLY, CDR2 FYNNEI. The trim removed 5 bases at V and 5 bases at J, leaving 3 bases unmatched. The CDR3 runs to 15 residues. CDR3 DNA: TGTGCCAGCAGTTGGGACAGGGGTCATAATTCACCCCTCCACTTT. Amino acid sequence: CASSWDRGHNSPLHF.

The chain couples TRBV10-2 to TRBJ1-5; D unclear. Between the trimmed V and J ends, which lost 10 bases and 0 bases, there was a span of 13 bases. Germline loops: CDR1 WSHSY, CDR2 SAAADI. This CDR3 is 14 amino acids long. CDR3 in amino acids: CAILGGDSNQPQHF. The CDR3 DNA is TGCGCCATCCTCGGCGGGGATAGCAATCAGCCCCAGCATTTT.

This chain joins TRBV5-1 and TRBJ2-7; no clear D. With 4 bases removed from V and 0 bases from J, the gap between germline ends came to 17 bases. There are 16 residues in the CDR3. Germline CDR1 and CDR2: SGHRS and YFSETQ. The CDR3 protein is CASSTLGLLSSYEQYF. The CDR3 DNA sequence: TGCGCCAGCAGCACCCTGGGCCTCCTAAGCTCCTACGAGCAGTACTTC.

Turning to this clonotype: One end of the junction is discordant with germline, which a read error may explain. CDR3: CAISGWTGVTPEAF. The CDR3, as DNA: TGTGCCATCAGTGGATGGACAGGGGTGACCCCTGAAGCTTTC. J is TRBJ2-6 and V is TRBV10-3; 9 bases map to TRBD1. Per germline, CDR1 ENHRY and CDR2 SYGVKD. The CDR3 runs 14 residues.

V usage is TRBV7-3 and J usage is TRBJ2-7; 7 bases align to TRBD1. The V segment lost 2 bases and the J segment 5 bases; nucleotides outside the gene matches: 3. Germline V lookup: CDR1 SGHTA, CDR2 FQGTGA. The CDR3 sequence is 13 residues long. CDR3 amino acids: CASSLPDRDEQYF. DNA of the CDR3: TGTGCCAGCAGCTTACCCGACAGGGACGAGCAGTACTTC.

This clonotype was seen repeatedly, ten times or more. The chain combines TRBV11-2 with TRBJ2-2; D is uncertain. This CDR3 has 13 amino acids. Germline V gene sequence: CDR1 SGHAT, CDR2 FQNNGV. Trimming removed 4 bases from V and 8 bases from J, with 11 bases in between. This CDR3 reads CASSSLRVGELFF. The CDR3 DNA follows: TGTGCCAGCAGCTCACTAAGGGTGGGGGAGCTGTTTTTT. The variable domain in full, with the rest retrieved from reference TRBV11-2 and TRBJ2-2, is EAGVAQSPRYKIIEKRQSVAFWCNPISGHATLYWYQQILGQGPKLLIQFQNNGVVDDSQLPKDRFSAERLKGVDSTLKIQPAKLEDSAVYLCASSSLRVGELFFGEGSRLTVL.

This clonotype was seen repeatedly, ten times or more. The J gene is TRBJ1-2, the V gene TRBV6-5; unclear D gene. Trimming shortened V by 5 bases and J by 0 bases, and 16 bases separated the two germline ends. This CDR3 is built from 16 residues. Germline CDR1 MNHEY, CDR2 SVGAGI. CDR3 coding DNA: TGTGCCAGCAGTAACGATGGACGGAGAGCTAACTATGGCTACACCTTC. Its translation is CASSNDGRRANYGYTF.

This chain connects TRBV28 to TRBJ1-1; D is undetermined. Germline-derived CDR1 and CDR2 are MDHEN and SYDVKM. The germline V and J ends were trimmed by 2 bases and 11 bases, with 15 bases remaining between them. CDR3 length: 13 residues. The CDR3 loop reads CASSLGVLRWAFF. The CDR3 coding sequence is TGTGCCAGCAGTTTAGGGGTCCTCCGGTGGGCTTTCTTT.

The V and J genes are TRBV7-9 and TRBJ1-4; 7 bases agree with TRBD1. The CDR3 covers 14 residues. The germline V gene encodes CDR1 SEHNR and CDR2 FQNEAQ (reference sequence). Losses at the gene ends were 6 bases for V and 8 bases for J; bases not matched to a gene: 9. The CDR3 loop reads CASRQRQGNEKLFF. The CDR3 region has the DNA TGTGCCAGCAGGCAAAGACAGGGCAACGAAAAACTGTTTTTT. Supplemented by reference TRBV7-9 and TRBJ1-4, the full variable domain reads DTGVSQNPRHKITKRGQNVTFRCDPISEHNRLYWYRQTLGQGPEFLTYFQNEAQLEKSRLLSDRFSAERPKGSFSTLEIQRTEQGDSAMYLCASRQRQGNEKLFFGSGTQLSVL.

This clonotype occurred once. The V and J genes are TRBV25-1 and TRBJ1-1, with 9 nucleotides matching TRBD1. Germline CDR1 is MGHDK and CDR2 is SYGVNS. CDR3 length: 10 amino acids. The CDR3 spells CARDRVEAFF. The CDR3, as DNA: TGTGCTAGGGACAGGGTAGAAGCTTTCTTT.

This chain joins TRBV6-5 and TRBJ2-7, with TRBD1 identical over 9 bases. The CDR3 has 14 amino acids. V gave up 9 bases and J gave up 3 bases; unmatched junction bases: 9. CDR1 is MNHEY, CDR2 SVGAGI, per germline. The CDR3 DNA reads TGTGCCAGTAAACGGGACAGGGACTTCTACGAGCAGTACTTC. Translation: CASKRDRDFYEQYF.

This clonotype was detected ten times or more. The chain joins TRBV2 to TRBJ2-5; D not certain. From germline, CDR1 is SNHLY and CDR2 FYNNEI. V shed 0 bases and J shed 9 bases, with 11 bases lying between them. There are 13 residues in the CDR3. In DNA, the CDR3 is TGTGCCAGCAGTGAAGCGGTAGTGAGTGCCCAGTACTTC. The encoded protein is CASSEAVVSAQYF.

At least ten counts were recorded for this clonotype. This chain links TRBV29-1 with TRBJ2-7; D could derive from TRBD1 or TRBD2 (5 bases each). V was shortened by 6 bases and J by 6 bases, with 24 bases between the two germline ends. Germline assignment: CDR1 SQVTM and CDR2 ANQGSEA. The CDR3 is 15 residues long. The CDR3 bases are TGCAGCGTATATCGGGGACCGGGCCAAGTAGGCGAGCAGTACTTC. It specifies CSVYRGPGQVGEQYF.

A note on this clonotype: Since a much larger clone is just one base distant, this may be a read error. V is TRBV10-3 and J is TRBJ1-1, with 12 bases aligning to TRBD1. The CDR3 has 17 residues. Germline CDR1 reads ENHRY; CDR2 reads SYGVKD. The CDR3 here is CAIGDPGQGAGRTEAFF. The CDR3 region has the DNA TGTGCCATCGGTGATCCGGGACAGGGGGCAGGGAGGACTGAAGCTTTCTTT.

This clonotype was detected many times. In nucleotides, the CDR3 is TGTGCCAGCAGTGAGAGTTTAGGAGGGGTCTATGGCTACACCTTC. This gives the protein CASSESLGGVYGYTF. This chain links TRBV2 with TRBJ1-2, with D possibly TRBD1 on 5 matching bases. V dropped 3 bases and J dropped 4 bases, with 15 bases sitting between them. Germline V gene sequence: CDR1 SNHLY, CDR2 FYNNEI. This CDR3 comprises 15 residues.

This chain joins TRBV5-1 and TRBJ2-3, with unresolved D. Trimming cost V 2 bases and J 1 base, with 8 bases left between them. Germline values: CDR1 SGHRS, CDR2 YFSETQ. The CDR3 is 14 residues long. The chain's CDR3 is CASSFNPGTDTQYF. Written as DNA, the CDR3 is TGCGCCAGCAGCTTTAATCCAGGCACAGATACGCAGTATTTT.

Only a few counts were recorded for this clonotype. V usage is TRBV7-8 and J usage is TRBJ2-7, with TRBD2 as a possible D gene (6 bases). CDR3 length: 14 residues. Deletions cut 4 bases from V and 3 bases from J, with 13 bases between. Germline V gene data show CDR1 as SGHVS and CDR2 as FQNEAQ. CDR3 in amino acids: CASSWVGRDYEQYF. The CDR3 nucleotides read TGTGCCAGCAGCTGGGTGGGGCGGGACTACGAGCAGTACTTC.

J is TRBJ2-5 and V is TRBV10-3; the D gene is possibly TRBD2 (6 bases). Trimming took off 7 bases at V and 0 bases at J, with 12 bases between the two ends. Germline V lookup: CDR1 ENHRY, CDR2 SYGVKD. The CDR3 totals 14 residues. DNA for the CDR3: TGTGCCATCAACGAGCGCGGGGACCAAGAGACCCAGTACTTC. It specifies CAINERGDQETQYF.

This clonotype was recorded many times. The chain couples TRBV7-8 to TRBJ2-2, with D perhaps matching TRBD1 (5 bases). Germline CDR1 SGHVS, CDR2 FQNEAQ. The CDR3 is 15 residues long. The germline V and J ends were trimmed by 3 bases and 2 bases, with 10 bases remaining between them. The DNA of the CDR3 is TGTGCCAGCAGCTTGCAGGGCCGAAACACCGGGGAGCTGTTTTTT. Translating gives CASSLQGRNTGELFF.

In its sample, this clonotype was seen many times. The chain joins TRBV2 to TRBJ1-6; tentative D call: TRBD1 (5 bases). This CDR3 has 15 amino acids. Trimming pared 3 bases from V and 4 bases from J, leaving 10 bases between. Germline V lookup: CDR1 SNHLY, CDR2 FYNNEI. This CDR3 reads CASSEGVRYNSPLHF. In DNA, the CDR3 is TGTGCCAGCAGTGAGGGGGTCCGGTATAATTCACCCCTCCACTTT.

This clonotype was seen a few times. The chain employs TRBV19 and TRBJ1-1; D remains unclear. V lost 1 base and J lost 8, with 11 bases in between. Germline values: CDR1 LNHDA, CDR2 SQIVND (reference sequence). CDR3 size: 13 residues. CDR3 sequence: CASSIAFSTEAFF. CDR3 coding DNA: TGTGCCAGTAGTATAGCGTTTTCCACCGAAGCTTTCTTT.

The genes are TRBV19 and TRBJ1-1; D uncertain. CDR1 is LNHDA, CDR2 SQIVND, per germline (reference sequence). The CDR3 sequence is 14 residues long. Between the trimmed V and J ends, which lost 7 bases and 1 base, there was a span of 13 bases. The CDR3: CASTWVNSNTEAFF. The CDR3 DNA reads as TGTGCCAGTACTTGGGTGAACTCGAACACTGAAGCTTTCTTT.

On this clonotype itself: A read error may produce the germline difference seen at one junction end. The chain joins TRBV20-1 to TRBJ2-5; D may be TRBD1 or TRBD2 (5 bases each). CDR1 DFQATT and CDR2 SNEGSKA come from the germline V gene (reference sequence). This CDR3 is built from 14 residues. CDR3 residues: CAWRKRGPGETQYF. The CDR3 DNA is TGTGCCTGGAGGAAACGCGGGCCAGGGGAGACCCAGTACTTC.

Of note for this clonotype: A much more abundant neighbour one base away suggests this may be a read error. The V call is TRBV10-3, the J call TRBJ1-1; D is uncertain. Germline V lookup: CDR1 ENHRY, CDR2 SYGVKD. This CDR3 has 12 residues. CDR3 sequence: CASSYSGDAAFF. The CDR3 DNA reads TGTGCCAGCAGTTACTCCGGTGACGCGGCTTTCTTT.